Following are 32 T cell receptor beta chains from one sample sequenced in a study of Graves' ophthalmopathy and Graves' hyperthyroidism. Using RNA transcripts, the TCR beta CDR3 regions were amplified. Scientists carried out first-round RT-PCR using HTBI primers and then a second-round multiplex PCR. TCRdb reanalysed the multiplex PCR reads using MiXCR and keeps one entry per CDR3 protein. The sample contains about 230,000 distinct CDR3 sequences, less than 55% of which appear only once. Source material: peripheral blood. The receptors were gathered from an adult man with Graves' ophthalmopathy.

This clonotype was picked up one time. The genes are TRBV10-3 and TRBJ2-7, with TRBD1 identical over 8 bases. Trimming at V came to 10 bases and at J to 5 bases, leaving 10 bases not matched to a gene. The CDR3 is made up of 13 amino acids. The germline V gene encodes CDR1 ENHRY and CDR2 SYGVKD. CDR3 sequence: CASKDRAIDEQYF. DNA of the CDR3: TGTGCCAGCAAGGACAGGGCCATCGACGAGCAGTACTTC.

The chain recombines TRBV7-2 with TRBJ2-7, with TRBD2 matching 8 bases. The J segment lost 0 bases and the V segment lost 3 bases, leaving 4 bases of the junction unmatched. The CDR3 has 15 amino acids. In germline, CDR1 is SGHTA, CDR2 FQGNSA. For the CDR3, the DNA is TGTGCCAGCAGCTTGGAACTAGCGGTCTCCTACGAGCAGTACTTC. Translated: CASSLELAVSYEQYF.

The chain is built from TRBV6-5 and TRBJ1-6; TRBD1 is a possible D gene (5 bases). The CDR3 consists of 14 residues. V lost 6 bases and J lost 6, with 12 bases in between. The germline gives CDR1 MNHEY, CDR2 SVGAGI. CDR3 bases: TGTGCCAGCAGCCCGACAGATACTAATTCACCCCTCCACTTT. This gives the protein CASSPTDTNSPLHF.

This clonotype was counted a few times. This sequence joins TRBV7-2 and TRBJ2-5, with 9 positions matching TRBD1. After removal of 5 bases from V and 5 bases from J, the junction contained 12 bases not matched to a gene. The germline V gene encodes CDR1 SGHTA and CDR2 FQGNSA. The CDR3 has 16 residues. This CDR3 reads CASSPGGTGGAETQYF. CDR3 nucleotides: TGTGCCAGCAGCCCCGGAGGCACAGGGGGCGCGGAGACCCAGTACTTC.

The gene calls are TRBV29-1 and TRBJ1-2; D may be TRBD1 (6 bases). The V and J ends lost 4 bases and 4 bases respectively, with 22 bases between them. CDR1 is SQVTM, CDR2 ANQGSEA, per germline. The CDR3 loop spans 16 amino acids. The CDR3, as DNA: TGCAGCGTTGTCGCTGGCCGGGACACGGGTGCCTATGGCTACACCTTC. Residues: CSVVAGRDTGAYGYTF.

The chain combines TRBV29-1 with TRBJ1-1; the D gene is possibly TRBD1 (5 bases). The CDR3 runs 16 residues. V was cut by 6 bases and J by 0 bases, with 20 bases left in between. Germline V gene sequence: CDR1 SQVTM, CDR2 ANQGSEA. The CDR3 coding sequence is TGCAGCGTCGGGGCTGGGGAGAGGGGCATGAACACTGAAGCTTTCTTT. Amino acids: CSVGAGERGMNTEAFF.

This clonotype appeared a few times. The rearrangement joins TRBV14 to TRBJ2-7, with TRBD2 identical over 10 bases. CDR1 is SGHDN, CDR2 FVKESK, per germline. The CDR3 consists of 15 residues. V lost 4 bases, J lost 2 bases, and 5 bases stayed unmatched. The CDR3 DNA follows: TGTGCCAGCAGCCCCCAGAGCGGGAGGGCCTACGAGCAGTACTTC. Amino acid sequence: CASSPQSGRAYEQYF.

V and J are TRBV5-1 and TRBJ1-1; D is undetermined. The CDR3 sequence is 14 residues long. Germline CDR1 is SGHRS and CDR2 is YFSETQ. V was shortened by 0 bases and J by 0 bases, with 6 bases between the two germline ends. CDR3 DNA sequence: TGCGCCAGCAGCTTGGAGGCCATGAACACTGAAGCTTTCTTT. It yields the protein CASSLEAMNTEAFF.

This clonotype was seen many times. The chain recombines TRBV7-2 with TRBJ1-5; 7 nucleotides agree with TRBD1. Germline V gene data show CDR1 as SGHTA and CDR2 as FQGNSA. Unmatched junction bases numbered 3, after V lost 4 bases and J lost 3 bases. There are 14 residues in the CDR3. CDR3 in DNA: TGTGCCAGCAGCTCGACAGGGCACAATCAGCCCCAGCATTTT. Residues: CASSSTGHNQPQHF.

This chain connects TRBV5-4 to TRBJ1-5, with D possibly TRBD1 on 6 matching bases. V lost 0 bases and J lost 7, with 14 bases in between. The CDR3 has 15 amino acids. Germline lookup yields CDR1 SGHNT and CDR2 YYREEE (reference sequence). CDR3 residues: CASSLAGQKVQPQHF. The CDR3 DNA follows: TGTGCCAGCAGCTTGGCCGGACAGAAAGTCCAGCCCCAGCATTTT.

V and J are TRBV29-1 and TRBJ2-7; D uncertain. V shed 7 bases and J shed 5 bases, with 18 bases lying between them. The germline V gene encodes CDR1 SQVTM and CDR2 ANQGSEA. This CDR3 has 13 amino acids. The CDR3, as DNA: TGCAGCGCCGAACCAGACAATGAGCACGAGCAGTACTTC. It encodes CSAEPDNEHEQYF.

About this clonotype itself: A read error is possible here, since a much larger clone lies one base away. The chain combines TRBV20-1 with TRBJ1-2; D may be TRBD1 (6 bases). V dropped 7 bases and J dropped 4 bases, with 13 bases sitting between them. The germline V gene encodes CDR1 DFQATT and CDR2 SNEGSKA (reference sequence). The CDR3 loop spans 12 amino acids. This CDR3 is CSVDTGTYGYTF. DNA of the CDR3: TGCAGTGTAGATACAGGGACCTATGGCTACACCTTC.

The rearrangement uses TRBV6-6 and TRBJ1-5; D might be TRBD1 (5 bases). Trimming cost V 2 bases and J 3 bases, with 14 bases left between them. Germline V gene sequence: CDR1 MNHNY, CDR2 SVGAGI (reference sequence). The CDR3 spans 16 residues. This CDR3 is CASSYVPDRNNQPQHF. CDR3 DNA sequence: TGTGCCAGCAGTTACGTCCCAGACAGAAACAATCAGCCCCAGCATTTT.

J is TRBJ2-7 and V is TRBV5-1, with TRBD1 matching over 10 bases. This CDR3 spans 15 amino acids. The J segment lost 10 bases and the V segment lost 0 bases, leaving 10 bases of the junction unmatched. Germline-derived CDR1 and CDR2 are SGHRS and YFSETQ. The CDR3 coding sequence is TGCGCCAGCAGCTTGGGACAGGGGGCAGGAGAGGCCCAGTACTTC. Amino acids: CASSLGQGAGEAQYF.

The table lists this clonotype with a count of one. The chain joins TRBV7-9 to TRBJ2-7; D possibly matches TRBD1 or TRBD2 (6 bases each). The germline CDR1 and CDR2 sequences are SEHNR and FQNEAQ (reference sequence). V gave up 6 bases and J gave up 3 bases, with 24 bases separating them. The CDR3 consists of 17 residues. CDR3 bases: TGTGCCAGCAGTTACACCCCCGGGGGCGCGGACGGCTACGAGCAGTACTTC. Translating it yields CASSYTPGGADGYEQYF.

Only a few counts were recorded for this clonotype. The genes are TRBV29-1 and TRBJ2-7, with D perhaps matching TRBD1 (5 bases). This CDR3 region has 13 residues. With 6 bases removed from V and 5 bases from J, the gap between germline ends came to 17 bases. Germline V lookup: CDR1 SQVTM, CDR2 ANQGSEA. CDR3 nucleotides: TGCAGCGTCCTGGCCAGGGAATTGAACGAGCAGTACTTC. The encoded protein is CSVLARELNEQYF.

This chain links TRBV19 with TRBJ1-1; D uncertain. V was pared by 9 bases and J by 7 bases, with 15 bases between. Germline V CDR1 and CDR2: LNHDA, SQIVND (reference sequence). The CDR3 extends over 12 amino acids. This chain's CDR3 is CASKANEGEAFF. The DNA for the CDR3 is TGTGCCAGCAAGGCAAACGAAGGTGAAGCTTTCTTT.

This clonotype occurred many times. The rearrangement joins TRBV2 to TRBJ1-5; 9 bases line up with TRBD1. The CDR3 has 15 residues. Germline CDR1 reads SNHLY; CDR2 reads FYNNEI. Trimming at V came to 3 bases and at J to 8 bases, leaving 8 bases not matched to a gene. CDR3: CASSDGTGSSKPQHF. CDR3 in DNA: TGTGCCAGCAGTGATGGGACAGGGTCCAGCAAGCCCCAGCATTTT.

The V and J genes are TRBV2 and TRBJ2-7; a weak D match, TRBD2 (5 bases). Germline CDR1 and CDR2: SNHLY and FYNNEI. This CDR3 has 14 amino acids. Trimming removed 5 bases from V and 0 bases from J, with 11 bases in between. The CDR3 region is CASSTGLNSYEQYF. The DNA of the CDR3 is TGTGCCAGCAGTACCGGACTGAACTCCTACGAGCAGTACTTC.

This clonotype appeared a few times. CDR3 nucleotide sequence: TGCAGTGCTAGAGGAGGTGGGACCCAGTACTTC. Protein sequence: CSARGGGTQYF. The rearrangement links TRBV20-1 to TRBJ2-5; D is unclear. The CDR3 loop spans 11 amino acids. Germline CDR1 and CDR2: DFQATT and SNEGSKA (reference sequence). Trimming removed 1 base from V and 7 bases from J, with 7 bases in between.

This clonotype was counted a few times. The CDR3 nucleotides are TGTGCCAGCAGTTTGAGGACTAGCGGGACCTACGAGCAGTACTTC. Residues: CASSLRTSGTYEQYF. This sequence joins TRBV12-3 or TRBV12-4 and TRBJ2-5; 12 bases align to TRBD2. The assigned J gene may be wrong: the sequence end matches TRBJ2-7 better. CDR3 size: 15 residues.

This clonotype has a handful of counts. The chain combines TRBV11-1 with TRBJ1-1; D perhaps matches TRBD1 (5 bases). CDR1 and CDR2 (germline): SGHAT, FQDESV (reference sequence). V lost 2 bases and J 1 base, leaving 17 bases between the germline ends. The CDR3 covers 17 residues. The CDR3 protein is CASSLRARGRENTEAFF. CDR3 in DNA: TGTGCCAGCAGCTTACGTGCGAGGGGCAGGGAGAACACTGAAGCTTTCTTT. The full variable domain, its missing parts supplied by reference TRBV11-1 and TRBJ1-1, is EAEVAQSPRYKITEKSQAVAFWCDPISGHATLYWYRQILGQGPELLVQFQDESVVDDSQLPKDRFSAERLKGVDSTLKIQPAELGDSAMYLCASSLRARGRENTEAFFGQGTRLTVV.

This clonotype was observed at least ten times. V gene TRBV7-9 combines with J gene TRBJ2-5; D call uncertain. With 1 base removed from V and 5 bases from J, the gap between germline ends came to 8 bases. Germline values: CDR1 SEHNR, CDR2 FQNEAQ (reference sequence). The CDR3 sequence is 13 residues long. CDR3 coding DNA: TGTGCCAGCAGCTTAGGGCGTGTGGAGACCCAGTACTTC. Translating it yields CASSLGRVETQYF.

The chain links TRBV9 to TRBJ2-1; 12 bases line up with TRBD2. The junction had 2 bases not matched to a gene; V was cut back by 0 bases and J by 10 bases. The length of the CDR3 is 14 residues. Germline V gene lookup returns CDR1 SGDLS and CDR2 YYNGEE. The CDR3 protein is CASSVGLAGVEQFF. Here the CDR3 DNA reads TGTGCCAGCAGCGTAGGACTAGCGGGAGTGGAGCAGTTCTTC. Using reference TRBV9 and TRBJ2-1 for the parts outside the CDR3, the full variable domain is DSGVTQTPKHLITATGQRVTLRCSPRSGDLSVYWYQQSLDQGLQFLIQYYNGEERAKGNILERFSAQQFPDLHSELNLSSLELGDSALYFCASSVGLAGVEQFFGPGTRLTVL.

This clonotype was observed many times. The gene calls are TRBV12-3 or TRBV12-4 and TRBJ1-5; D gene unclear. Trimming left V 5 bases short and J 6 bases short, with 17 bases between. This CDR3 has 15 residues. CDR3: CASSPPGRVGQPQHF. In DNA form, the CDR3 reads TGTGCCAGCAGTCCCCCCGGGAGGGTTGGTCAGCCCCAGCATTTT.

This clonotype was picked up one time. CDR3 in amino acids: CATRAGAGGEQYF. CDR3 in DNA: TGTGCGACACGGGCAGGGGCTGGTGGCGAGCAGTACTTC. The chain has TRBV10-3 and TRBJ2-7; possibly TRBD1 for D (6 bases). Germline V CDR1 and CDR2: ENHRY, SYGVKD. The CDR3 has 13 residues.

This clonotype has just a few counts. The V gene is TRBV29-1, the J gene TRBJ1-1; D is unclear. The germline V gene encodes CDR1 SQVTM and CDR2 ANQGSEA. The CDR3 runs 12 residues. Trimming shortened V by 3 bases and J by 3 bases, and 8 bases separated the two germline ends. CDR3 sequence (DNA): TGCAGCGTTGATAAGGGCGACACTGAAGCTTTCTTT. It codes for CSVDKGDTEAFF. Combining the CDR3 with reference TRBV29-1 and TRBJ1-1 gives the whole variable domain SAVISQKPSRDICQRGTSLTIQCQVDSQVTMMFWYRQQPGQSLTLIATANQGSEATYESGFVIDKFPISRPNLTFSTLTVSNMSPEDSSIYLCSVDKGDTEAFFGQGTRLTVV.

This chain joins TRBV20-1 and TRBJ2-6; D call uncertain. Trimming shortened V by 0 bases and J by 2 bases, and 11 bases separated the two germline ends. In germline, CDR1 is DFQATT, CDR2 SNEGSKA (reference sequence). The CDR3 extends over 16 amino acids. Here the CDR3 reads CSAREPLRAGANVLTF. CDR3 coding DNA: TGCAGTGCTAGAGAGCCTCTTAGGGCTGGGGCCAACGTCCTGACTTTC.

This clonotype was seen only a few times. The chain uses TRBV20-1 and TRBJ1-5; D might be TRBD1 (5 bases). The germline V gene has CDR1 DFQATT and CDR2 SNEGSKA (reference sequence). Trimming removed 7 bases at V and 5 bases at J, with 15 bases between. The CDR3 is 13 amino acids. In DNA, the CDR3 is TGCAGTGTATCCCCGGGACGTCATCAGCCCCAGCATTTT. Residues: CSVSPGRHQPQHF.

There are a few counts of this clonotype. An end of the junction does not agree with germline; a read error may underlie this. DNA for the CDR3: TGTGCTAGCAGCCCAAGGGTAACCGGGGAGCTGTTTTTT. Amino acid sequence: CASSPRVTGELFF. The chain uses TRBV7-7 and TRBJ2-2; no definite D call. Germline CDR1 SSHAT, CDR2 FNYEAQ (reference sequence). The CDR3 has 13 residues.

This clonotype has only a few counts. The V gene is TRBV4-2, the J gene TRBJ2-7; 10 nucleotides line up with TRBD1. V dropped 0 bases and J dropped 4; count of bases not matched to a gene: 6. Germline CDR1 and CDR2: LGHNA and YNFKEQ. This CDR3 is 16 amino acids long. This CDR3 reads CASSQEWDRGRYEQYF. DNA for the CDR3: TGTGCCAGCAGCCAAGAGTGGGACAGGGGACGGTACGAGCAGTACTTC.

This chain connects TRBV29-1 to TRBJ2-7; 10 bases agree with TRBD1. Germline CDR1 reads SQVTM; CDR2 reads ANQGSEA. Unmatched junction bases numbered 9, after V lost 7 bases and J lost 3 bases. The length of the CDR3 is 14 residues. DNA of the CDR3: TGCAGCGCCAAGGGACAGGGGCCCTACTACGAGCAGTACTTC. Translation gives CSAKGQGPYYEQYF.